This entry features one T cell receptor beta chain sequence. The antigen is not known. The sample contains more than one DNA sequence encoding this CDR3. CDR1 SGHAT and CDR2 FQNNGV come from the germline V gene. After removal of 1 base from V and 2 bases from J, the junction contained 0 bases not matched to a gene. The CDR3 contains 14 residues. Vbeta (60) and Jbeta (13) primers were used in the PCR. Assay: immunoSEQ multiplex PCR; the TCRdb copy retains only in-frame clones and omits some. The sample holds over 150,000 clones, 80% seen once. The sample belongs to a study of cytomegalovirus exposure and HLA in healthy donors. Study-wide context: T cells numbering about 200 million yielded approximately 100 million unique TCR beta sequences in an earlier analysis.

Study results and limitations: Presence/absence results assume similar sequencing depth per donor, which may not hold. Later analysis associated a missense DCLRE1C variant with TCR beta V- and J-gene trimming. Listed as cytomegalovirus-associated were 150 or so TCR beta chains.

The sequenced sample consisted of PBMCs. This chain connects TRBV11-2 to TRBJ2-7; the match to TRBD1 covers 9 bases. The receptor's source is a man aged 25 to 40 in good health and CMV-seronegative. Here the CDR3 reads CASSLGQGAYEQYF. DNA of the CDR3: TGTGCCAGCAGCTTAGGACAGGGGGCCTACGAGCAGTACTTC.